This is a list of T cell receptor beta chains from one sample in a study of blood T cell repertoires in COVID-19. Clones were sequenced by immunoSEQ multiplex PCR, and TCRdb holds only the in-frame ones, with some missing. Of 95,000 to 120,000 clones in the sample, 85% were seen once. The sequenced material came from peripheral blood. Every receptor here comes from a human donor in a cohort sampled during active COVID-19. Both conserved end residues are part of each CDR3. Fields, in order: J gene, D gene, clone size, V gene, CDR3 protein, CDR3 DNA. D genes are given only for firm matches. Rows may omit the clone size; those that give it use once, few, many or a size class.

TRBJ1-4	NA	once	TRBV6-5	CASSRGNADEKLFF	TGTGCCAGCAGCAGGGGCAATGCGGATGAAAAACTGTTTTTT
TRBJ2-5	NA	NA	TRBV4-3	CASSQEPGLGATQYF	TGCGCCAGCAGCCAAGAACCAGGCTTGGGGGCGACCCAGTACTTC
TRBJ2-1	NA	many	TRBV4-3	CASSQEQGYNEQFF	TGCGCCAGCAGCCAAGAGCAGGGCTACAATGAGCAGTTCTTC
TRBJ2-1	TRBD1	NA	TRBV6-5	CASSQLRDRGREQFF	TGTGCCAGCAGTCAGCTCCGGGACAGGGGCCGTGAGCAGTTCTTC
TRBJ2-1	TRBD2	NA	TRBV9	CASSVVAGGDNEQFF	TGTGCCAGCAGCGTAGTGGCGGGGGGGGACAATGAGCAGTTCTTC
TRBJ2-1	NA	NA	TRBV12-2	CASRLARSGGDLSEQFF	TGTGCAAGTCGCTTAGCGAGGAGCGGGGGGGATTTAAGTGAGCAGTTCTTC
TRBJ2-1	NA	NA	TRBV19	CASSPRGRSSYNEQFF	TGTGCCAGTAGCCCCCGGGGGAGAAGCTCCTACAATGAGCAGTTCTTC
TRBJ2-3	TRBD2	NA	TRBV10-3	CAITPGTSGADTQYF	TGTGCCATCACACCGGGAACTAGCGGAGCTGATACGCAGTATTTT
TRBJ1-6	NA	NA	TRBV9	CASSAGTSLGSPLHF	TGTGCCAGCAGCGCCGGGACTTCACTGGGTTCACCCCTCCACTTT
TRBJ2-7	TRBD2	few	TRBV5-1	CASSARFLAGDTYEQYF	TGCGCCAGCAGCGCCCGATTCCTAGCGGGGGATACCTACGAGCAGTACTTC
TRBJ1-2	NA	NA	TRBV30	CAWRGDAGGYGYTF	TGTGCCTGGAGGGGAGACGCGGGCGGCTATGGCTACACCTTC
TRBJ2-5	TRBD1	NA	TRBV6-5	CASRQGGRETQYF	TGTGCCAGCAGACAGGGGGGAAGGGAGACCCAGTACTTC
TRBJ2-1	NA	NA	TRBV11-2	CASRYTTGYNEQFF	TGTGCCAGCAGATATACCACGGGGTACAATGAGCAGTTCTTC
TRBJ2-3	NA	NA	TRBV2	CASGTRATQYF	TGTGCCAGCGGCACCAGGGCTACGCAGTATTTT
TRBJ1-5	NA	NA	TRBV19	CASSIGGLPKPQHF	TGTGCCAGTAGTATAGGGGGACTCCCCAAACCCCAGCATTTT
TRBJ1-2	NA	NA	TRBV5-1	CASSLSSIPDGYTF	TGCGCCAGCAGCTTGTCCTCTATCCCCGATGGCTACACCTTC
TRBJ2-7	NA	NA	TRBV28	CASSLFPQRVHEQYF	TGTGCCAGCAGTTTATTCCCTCAACGGGTCCACGAGCAGTACTTC
TRBJ2-6	TRBD1	once	TRBV12-5	CASGPGTGGSGANVLTF	TGTGCTAGTGGTCCCGGGACAGGGGGGTCTGGGGCCAACGTCCTGACTTTC
TRBJ2-1	TRBD2	NA	TRBV6-5	CASRLSGGVWNEQFF	TGTGCCAGCAGATTAAGCGGGGGGGTTTGGAATGAGCAGTTCTTC
TRBJ1-1	TRBD1	NA	TRBV29-1	CSVDPGQGETEAFF	TGCAGCGTTGACCCTGGACAGGGAGAGACTGAAGCTTTCTTT
TRBJ1-2	TRBD1	NA	TRBV6-5	CASSLGQEGYGYTF	TGTGCCAGCAGCCTCGGACAGGAGGGCTATGGCTACACCTTC
TRBJ1-2	TRBD1	NA	TRBV4-1	CASSPTGLAYGYTF	TGCGCCAGCAGCCCGACAGGGTTGGCCTATGGCTACACCTTC
TRBJ1-2	TRBD1	NA	TRBV10-2	CACGQDNYGYTF	TGCGCCTGCGGACAGGACAACTATGGCTACACCTTC
TRBJ2-3	TRBD2	once	TRBV4-2	CASSLRTSGGDTQYF	TGTGCCAGCAGCCTAAGGACTAGCGGGGGAGATACGCAGTATTTT
TRBJ2-3	TRBD2	NA	TRBV11-2	CASSSRDYLTDTQYF	TGTGCCAGCAGCTCCCGGGACTACCTCACAGATACGCAGTATTTT
TRBJ1-1	NA	NA	TRBV9	CASSVAGWQAGTEAFF	TGTGCCAGCAGCGTAGCTGGTTGGCAGGCGGGCACTGAAGCTTTCTTT
TRBJ2-1	NA	NA	TRBV16	CASSPSSEQFF	TGTGCCAGCAGCCCCTCTAGTGAGCAGTTCTTC
TRBJ2-5	TRBD2	NA	TRBV24-1	CATSDYTSGQETQYF	TGTGCCACCAGTGACTACACTAGCGGCCAAGAGACCCAGTACTTC
TRBJ2-1	TRBD2	NA	TRBV9	CASSARLAGGRGNEQFF	TGTGCCAGCAGCGCCCGGTTAGCGGGGGGCCGGGGAAATGAGCAGTTCTTC
TRBJ1-1	NA	once	TRBV6-5	CASRTDSLNTEAFF	TGTGCCAGCAGGACGGACAGCCTGAACACTGAAGCTTTCTTT
TRBJ1-4	TRBD1	NA	TRBV2	CASSGTGVHNEKLFF	TGTGCCAGCAGCGGGACAGGGGTTCATAATGAAAAACTGTTTTTT
TRBJ2-3	NA	once	TRBV2	CASSRERIQQDTQYF	TGTGCCAGCTCCCGGGAGCGCATTCAGCAAGATACGCAGTATTTT
TRBJ2-7	NA	NA	TRBV19	CASSMRATNYEQYF	TGTGCCAGTAGTATGAGAGCTACCAACTACGAGCAGTACTTC
TRBJ2-3	NA	NA	TRBV7-9	CASRARGAANGDTQYF	TGTGCCAGCAGGGCCAGGGGCGCGGCAAACGGAGATACGCAGTATTTT
TRBJ1-4	NA	NA	TRBV2	CASRRAGEEKLFF	TGTGCCAGCAGAAGGGCAGGGGAAGAAAAACTGTTTTTT
TRBJ1-2	TRBD1	NA	TRBV6-1	CASSESQGTGIGYGYTF	TGTGCCAGCAGTGAAAGCCAAGGGACAGGGATTGGCTATGGCTACACCTTC
TRBJ1-2	NA	NA	TRBV7-2	CASSLEWTYGYTF	TGTGCCAGCAGCTTAGAGTGGACATACGGCTACACCTTC
TRBJ1-1	TRBD1	few	TRBV5-1	CASSWRTGGTEAFF	TGCGCCAGCAGCTGGAGGACAGGGGGTACTGAAGCTTTCTTT
TRBJ2-7	NA	NA	TRBV3-1/TRBV3-2	CASSQAGSSYEQYF	TGTGCCAGCAGCCAAGCGGGGAGCTCCTACGAGCAGTACTTC
TRBJ2-7	NA	NA	TRBV21-1	CASSNNPSEVSYEQYF	TGTGCCAGCAGCAACAATCCGTCGGAGGTCTCCTACGAGCAGTACTTC
TRBJ2-3	NA	once	TRBV5-1	CASSYRADTQYF	TGCGCCAGCAGCTACCGGGCAGATACGCAGTATTTT
TRBJ1-1	TRBD1	NA	TRBV7-2	CASSPQGGKTEAFF	TGTGCCAGCAGCCCTCAGGGGGGAAAGACTGAAGCTTTCTTT
TRBJ2-3	NA	NA	TRBV24-1	CATRDSSTDTQYF	TGTGCCACCAGGGACAGCAGCACAGATACGCAGTATTTT
TRBJ2-4	NA	NA	TRBV18	CASSPFEDIQYF	TGTGCCAGCTCACCATTTGAGGACATTCAGTACTTC
TRBJ1-1	NA	once	TRBV3-1/TRBV3-2	CASSPGTWNTEAFF	TGTGCCAGCAGCCCCGGGACATGGAACACTGAAGCTTTCTTT
TRBJ2-3	TRBD2	NA	TRBV4-1	CASSHQGTSGGPGTDTQYF	TGCGCCAGCAGCCACCAAGGGACTAGCGGGGGGCCGGGCACAGATACGCAGTATTTT
TRBJ1-1	NA	NA	TRBV29-1	CSVLAGPRDTEAFF	TGCAGCGTGCTAGCAGGACCCCGGGACACTGAAGCTTTCTTT
TRBJ2-7	NA	NA	TRBV7-9	CASSLGYGFEQYF	TGTGCCAGCAGCTTAGGGTACGGGTTCGAGCAGTACTTC
TRBJ1-1	NA	once	TRBV29-1	CSVEEWPLGRNTEAFF	TGCAGCGTTGAAGAATGGCCCCTAGGGAGGAACACTGAAGCTTTCTTT
TRBJ1-2	NA	few	TRBV11-1	CASSSSGNYGYTF	TGTGCCAGCAGCTCCTCCGGTAACTATGGCTACACCTTC
TRBJ2-3	TRBD2	NA	TRBV5-8	CASSLEGTSADTQYF	TGTGCCAGCAGCTTGGAAGGGACTAGCGCAGATACGCAGTATTTT
TRBJ2-1	TRBD2	NA	TRBV7-2	CASSLIAGSYNEQFF	TGTGCCAGCAGCTTGATAGCGGGATCCTACAATGAGCAGTTCTTC
TRBJ1-5	TRBD1	NA	TRBV2	CASSHRGHYNQPQHF	TGTGCCAGCAGTCACAGGGGACATTACAATCAGCCCCAGCATTTT